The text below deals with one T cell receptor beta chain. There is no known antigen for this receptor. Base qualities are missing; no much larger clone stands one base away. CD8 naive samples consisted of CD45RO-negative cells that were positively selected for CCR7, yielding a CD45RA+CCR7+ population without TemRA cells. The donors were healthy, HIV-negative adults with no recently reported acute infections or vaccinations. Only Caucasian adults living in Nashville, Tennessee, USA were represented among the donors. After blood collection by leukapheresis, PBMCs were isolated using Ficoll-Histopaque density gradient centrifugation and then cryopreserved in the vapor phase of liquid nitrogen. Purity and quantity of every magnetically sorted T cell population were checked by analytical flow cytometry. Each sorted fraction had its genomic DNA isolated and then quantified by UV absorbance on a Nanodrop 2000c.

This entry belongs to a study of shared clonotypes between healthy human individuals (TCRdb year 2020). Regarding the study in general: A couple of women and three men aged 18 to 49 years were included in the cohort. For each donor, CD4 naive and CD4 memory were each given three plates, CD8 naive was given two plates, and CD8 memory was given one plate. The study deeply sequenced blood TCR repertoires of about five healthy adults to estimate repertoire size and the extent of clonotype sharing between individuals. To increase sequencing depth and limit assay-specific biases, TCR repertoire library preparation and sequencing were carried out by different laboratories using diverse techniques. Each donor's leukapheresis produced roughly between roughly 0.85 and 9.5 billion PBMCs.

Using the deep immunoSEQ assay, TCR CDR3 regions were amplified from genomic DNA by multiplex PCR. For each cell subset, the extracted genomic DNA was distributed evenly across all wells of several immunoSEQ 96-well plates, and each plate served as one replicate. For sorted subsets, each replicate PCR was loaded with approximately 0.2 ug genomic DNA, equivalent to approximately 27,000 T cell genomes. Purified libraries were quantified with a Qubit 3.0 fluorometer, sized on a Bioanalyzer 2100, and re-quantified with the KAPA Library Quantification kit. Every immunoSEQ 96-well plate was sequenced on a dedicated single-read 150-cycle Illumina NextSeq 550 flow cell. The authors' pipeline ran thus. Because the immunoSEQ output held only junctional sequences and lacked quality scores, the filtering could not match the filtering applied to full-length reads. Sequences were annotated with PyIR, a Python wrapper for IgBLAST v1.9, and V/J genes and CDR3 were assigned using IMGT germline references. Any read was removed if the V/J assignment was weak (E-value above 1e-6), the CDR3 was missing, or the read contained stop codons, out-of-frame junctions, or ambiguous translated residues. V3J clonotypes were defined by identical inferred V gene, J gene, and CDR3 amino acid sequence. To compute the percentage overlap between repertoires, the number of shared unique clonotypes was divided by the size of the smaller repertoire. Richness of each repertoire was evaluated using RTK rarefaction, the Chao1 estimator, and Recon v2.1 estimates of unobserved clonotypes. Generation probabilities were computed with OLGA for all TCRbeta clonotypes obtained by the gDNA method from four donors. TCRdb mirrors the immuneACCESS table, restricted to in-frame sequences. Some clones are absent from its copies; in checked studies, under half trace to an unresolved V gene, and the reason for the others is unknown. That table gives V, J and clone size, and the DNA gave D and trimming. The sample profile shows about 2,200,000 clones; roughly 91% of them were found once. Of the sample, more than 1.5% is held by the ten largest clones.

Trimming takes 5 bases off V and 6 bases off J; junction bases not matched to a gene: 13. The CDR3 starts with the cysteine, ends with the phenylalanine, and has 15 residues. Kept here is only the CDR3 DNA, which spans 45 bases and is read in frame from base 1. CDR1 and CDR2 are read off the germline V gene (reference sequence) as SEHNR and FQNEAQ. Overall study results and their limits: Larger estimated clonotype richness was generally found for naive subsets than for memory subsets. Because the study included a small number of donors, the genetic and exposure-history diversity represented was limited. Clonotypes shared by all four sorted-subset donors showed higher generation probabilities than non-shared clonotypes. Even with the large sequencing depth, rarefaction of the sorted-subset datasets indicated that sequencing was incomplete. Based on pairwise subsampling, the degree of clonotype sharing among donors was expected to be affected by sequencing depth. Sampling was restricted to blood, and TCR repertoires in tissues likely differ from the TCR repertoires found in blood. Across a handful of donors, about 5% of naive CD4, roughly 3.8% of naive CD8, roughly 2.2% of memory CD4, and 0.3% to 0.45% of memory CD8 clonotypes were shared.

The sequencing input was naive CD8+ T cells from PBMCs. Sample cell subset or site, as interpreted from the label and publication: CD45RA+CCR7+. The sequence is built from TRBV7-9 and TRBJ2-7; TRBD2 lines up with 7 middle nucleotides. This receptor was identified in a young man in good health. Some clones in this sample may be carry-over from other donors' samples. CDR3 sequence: CASSPASRGRPEQYF. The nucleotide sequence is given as TGTGCCAGCAGCCCCGCCAGTCGCGGGAGACCCGAGCAGTACTTC.